This T cell receptor (beta chain) was observed in a study of CXCR3-negative and CXCR3-positive naive CD8 T cells. Study overall: With about 1.5 +/- 0.3 million reads per library, the TRB reads numbered around 130 million in total. Study-level findings and limits: A higher hydrophobicity marked the TRB CDR3s of CXCR3-positive naive cells versus CXCR3-negative naive cells.

With regard to this clonotype: Its antigen is not identified.

The germline V gene has CDR1 SGHTA and CDR2 FQGTGA. The CDR3 is 14 amino acids. Through 5' RACE with UMI labels, the TRB cDNA libraries were prepared. Reanalyzing the 5' RACE reads, TCRdb keeps one entry per CDR3 protein, without DNA. The ten top clones account for approximately 0.8%, within a sample of tens of thousands of distinct CDR3 sequences. The sample comprised naive CXCR3+ CD8+ T cells from blood. Subset meaning: CD45RO-CCR7+CD27+CD95- naive CD8+ T cells expressing CXCR3 (TNR3+). The V call is TRBV7-3, the J call TRBJ2-3. The receptor was isolated from a human donor in good health. Some clones in this sample may be carry-over from other donors' samples. CDR3 sequence reads: CASSKTLSTDTQYF.